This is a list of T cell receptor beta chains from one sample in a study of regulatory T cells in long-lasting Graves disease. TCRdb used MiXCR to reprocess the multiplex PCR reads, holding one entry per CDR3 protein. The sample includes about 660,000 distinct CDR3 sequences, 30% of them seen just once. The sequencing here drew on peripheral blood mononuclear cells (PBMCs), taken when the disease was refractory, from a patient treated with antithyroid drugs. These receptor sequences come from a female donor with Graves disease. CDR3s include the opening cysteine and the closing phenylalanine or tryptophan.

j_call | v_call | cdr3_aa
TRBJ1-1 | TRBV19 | CASRPDRLNTEVFF
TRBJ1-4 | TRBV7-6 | CASSLDNGNEKLFF
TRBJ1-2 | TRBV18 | CASSPPGQGLYGYTF
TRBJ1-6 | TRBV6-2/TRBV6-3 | CASSLMGQTSADLHF
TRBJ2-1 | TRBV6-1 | CASSSAGLAGVEQFF
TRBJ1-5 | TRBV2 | CASSEALPASNQPQHF
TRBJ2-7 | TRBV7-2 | CASSPGGAGGTYEQYF
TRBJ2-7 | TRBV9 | CASSVKGETYEQYF
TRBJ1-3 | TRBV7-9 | CASSEPGQQNTIYF
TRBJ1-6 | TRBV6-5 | CASSYDGQNNSPLHF
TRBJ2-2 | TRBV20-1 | CSALNGWNTGELFF
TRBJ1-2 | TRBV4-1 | CASSHAAGYGYTF
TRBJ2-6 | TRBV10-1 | CASSDGTHSGANVLTF
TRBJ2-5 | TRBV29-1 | CSVEAPEGETQYF
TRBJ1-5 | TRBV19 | CASSAKVGNNQPQHF
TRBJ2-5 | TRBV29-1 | CSVEGTGWEETQYF
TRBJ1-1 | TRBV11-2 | CASSPKTGGVTEAFF
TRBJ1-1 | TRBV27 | CASLGRGLNTEAFF
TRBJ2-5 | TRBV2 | CASSGDGPGETQYF
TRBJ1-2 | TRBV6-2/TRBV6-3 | CASSYSAKTRSTGLNYGYTF
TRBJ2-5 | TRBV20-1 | CSAPRGLAGGQETQYF
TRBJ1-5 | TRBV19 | CAIGTGLNQPQHF
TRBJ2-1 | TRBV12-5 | CASGLVLAGGNEQFF